One sample yielded the 18 T cell receptor beta chains listed below, sequenced in a study of T cells in Graves' hyperthyroidism and ophthalmopathy (dated 2019 in TCRdb). Library preparation used multiplex PCR. Instrument used: Illumina HiSeq 2000. The TCR beta CDR3 regions were amplified from the RNA transcripts. A first-round RT-PCR of the TCR CDR3 used the HTBI primer set with the Qiagen OneStep RT-PCR kit. The raw public reads went through TCRdb reprocessing: fastp at Q25, MiXCR clone calling, in-frame beta chains kept. CDR3 protein duplicates are merged, each entry listing the most common genes and DNA. This sample comprises fewer than 700,000 distinct CDR3 sequences, 17% of them detected only once. The biggest ten clones account for approximately 16% of the sample. The sequenced sample was blood. Every receptor here comes from a woman between 18 and 29 years old with Graves' ophthalmopathy.

The chain couples TRBV5-1 to TRBJ1-5, with 7 bases matching TRBD1. Looked up from germline, CDR1 is SGHRS and CDR2 is YFSETQ. The V segment lost 2 bases and the J segment 5 bases; nucleotides outside the gene matches: 4. The CDR3 has 14 residues. The CDR3 DNA sequence: TGCGCCAGCAGCTTCGGGACAGCAGATCAGCCCCAGCATTTT. Its protein product is CASSFGTADQPQHF.

This clonotype was seen many times. CDR3 amino acids: CASSLFPRAPKKGVRTDTQYF. CDR3 nucleotides: TGTGCCAGCAGTTTATTCCCCCGGGCCCCAAAAAAGGGCGTCCGCACAGATACGCAGTATTTT. This chain joins TRBV28 and TRBJ2-3; no clear D. The germline V gene has CDR1 MDHEN and CDR2 SYDVKM. The CDR3 totals 21 residues. Trimming took off 1 base at V and 1 base at J, with 27 bases between the two ends.

This clonotype was counted once. The chain links TRBV15 to TRBJ1-4; 7 bases agree with TRBD1. Losses at the gene ends were 7 bases for V and 12 bases for J; bases not matched to a gene: 11. CDR1 and CDR2 from the germline V gene are LNHNV and YYDKDF (reference sequence). The CDR3 covers 13 residues. The CDR3 reads CATNYDRATELFF. The CDR3 coding sequence is TGTGCCACCAACTATGACAGGGCGACGGAACTGTTTTTT.

This clonotype was seen a handful of times. The CDR3 DNA follows: TGCAGCGTTGGGTGGTACACCGGGGAGCTGTTTTTT. It is translated as CSVGWYTGELFF. The V and J genes are TRBV29-1 and TRBJ2-2, with D uncertain. Trimming pared 4 bases from V and 3 bases from J, leaving 6 bases between. Germline values: CDR1 SQVTM, CDR2 ANQGSEA. The CDR3 sequence is 12 residues long.

Ten or more counts support this clonotype. The genes are TRBV30 and TRBJ1-1, with D possibly TRBD1 on 5 matching bases. The CDR3 consists of 12 residues. Germline-derived CDR1 and CDR2 are GTSNPN and SVGIG (reference sequence). V lost 6 bases and J lost 7, with 15 bases in between. CDR3 sequence reads: CACGGTAREAFF. The DNA for the CDR3 is TGTGCCTGCGGTGGGACGGCCCGTGAAGCTTTCTTT. Using reference TRBV30 and TRBJ1-1 for the parts outside the CDR3, the full variable domain is SQTIHQWPATLVQPVGSPLSLECTVEGTSNPNLYWYRQAAGRGLQLLFYSVGIGQISSEVPQNLSASRPQDRQFILSSKKLLLSDSGFYLCACGGTAREAFFGQGTRLTVV.

This clonotype was picked up a small number of times. V gene TRBV6-1 combines with J gene TRBJ2-1; D is perhaps TRBD1 or TRBD2 (5 bases each). Trimming cost V 8 bases and J 5 bases, with 13 bases left between them. Germline loops: CDR1 MNHNS, CDR2 SASEGT. CDR3 length equals 13 residues. The CDR3 DNA reads as TGTGCCAGCCGGGGAATGGGGCACAATGAGCAGTTCTTC. Its protein is CASRGMGHNEQFF.

The V and J genes are TRBV5-5 and TRBJ2-7; D is ambiguous. Germline CDR1 and CDR2: SGHKS and YYEKEE (reference sequence). The CDR3 length is 15 residues. V gave up 0 bases and J gave up 3 bases, with 13 bases separating them. CDR3 residues: CASSLGLSENYEQYF. Here the CDR3 DNA reads TGTGCCAGCAGCTTGGGGTTGTCCGAGAACTACGAGCAGTACTTC.

This clonotype appeared a few times. CDR3 coding DNA: TGCGCCAGCAGCCAAACCCTCAGGGGGGAGACCCAGTACTTC. This translates into CASSQTLRGETQYF. The gene calls are TRBV4-1 and TRBJ2-5; TRBD1 matches at 7 bases. Germline V gene sequence: CDR1 MGHRA, CDR2 YSYEKL. The ends lost 2 bases at V and 5 bases at J; junction bases unmatched: 5. The CDR3 totals 14 residues.

There are a few counts of this clonotype. This chain uses TRBV11-3 with TRBJ1-5; 10 nucleotides line up with TRBD1. The CDR3 has 18 amino acids. Germline CDR1 reads SGHNT; CDR2 reads YENEEA. The J segment lost 0 bases and the V segment lost 4 bases, leaving 9 bases of the junction unmatched. The CDR3, as DNA: TGTGCCAGCAGCTCCCCGGGACAGGGGCCTTATAGCAATCAGCCCCAGCATTTT. Protein: CASSSPGQGPYSNQPQHF.

This clonotype was detected a few times. V gene TRBV4-1 combines with J gene TRBJ2-3; TRBD2 aligns across 10 bases. Germline V gene lookup returns CDR1 MGHRA and CDR2 YSYEKL. J lost 0 bases, V lost 1 base, and 4 bases had no gene match. The CDR3 sequence is 17 residues long. CDR3 sequence: CASSQGGLATSTDTQYF. The CDR3 DNA is TGCGCCAGCAGCCAAGGGGGACTAGCGACTAGCACAGATACGCAGTATTTT.

This clonotype was seen at least ten times. J is TRBJ2-7 and V is TRBV3-1, with D possibly being TRBD1 (6 bases). V dropped 1 base and J dropped 4 bases, with 11 bases sitting between them. The germline V gene has CDR1 LGHDT and CDR2 YNNKEL (reference sequence). The CDR3 totals 14 residues. CDR3 loop: CASSQVGGDYEQYF. CDR3 nucleotide sequence: TGTGCCAGCAGCCAAGTAGGGGGAGATTACGAGCAGTACTTC.

In its sample, this clonotype was seen a few times. V is TRBV20-1 and J is TRBJ2-3, with D perhaps matching TRBD2 (6 bases). V dropped 0 bases and J dropped 0 bases, with 10 bases sitting between them. CDR1 and CDR2 (germline): DFQATT, SNEGSKA (reference sequence). This CDR3 is 15 amino acids long. The CDR3 DNA follows: TGCAGTGCTAGAGATCGGGGGACTAGCACAGATACGCAGTATTTT. It is translated as CSARDRGTSTDTQYF.

The V and J genes are TRBV20-1 and TRBJ2-5, with TRBD1 as a possible D gene (5 bases). Germline CDR1 reads DFQATT; CDR2 reads SNEGSKA (reference sequence). The CDR3 contains 15 residues. Trimming took 0 bases from V and 5 from J, leaving 16 bases between them. The CDR3 DNA is TGCAGTGCTAGAGATCAACCTGGACATTCGGAGACCCAGTACTTC. It encodes CSARDQPGHSETQYF.

The table lists this clonotype with many counts. The chain employs TRBV20-1 and TRBJ1-1; D is uncertain. The CDR3 totals 12 residues. Trimming shortened V by 5 bases and J by 11 bases, and 18 bases separated the two germline ends. From germline, CDR1 is DFQATT and CDR2 SNEGSKA (reference sequence). The CDR3 DNA reads TGCAGTGCTCCCCCCGGGAACACTTGGGCTTTCTTT. Residues: CSAPPGNTWAFF.

This clonotype was seen only a few times. The V call is TRBV18, the J call TRBJ1-2, with D possibly being TRBD1 (6 bases). CDR3 length: 16 amino acids. Trimming pared 2 bases from V and 5 bases from J, leaving 18 bases between. The V gene's germline CDR1 is KGHSH and CDR2 LQKENI. The CDR3 DNA sequence: TGTGCCAGCTCACCAAAGAACGCCGGGACATCATATGGCTACACCTTC. Amino acid sequence: CASSPKNAGTSYGYTF.

This sequence joins TRBV7-9 and TRBJ2-7; D is undetermined. This CDR3 has 12 amino acids. Germline CDR1 is SEHNR and CDR2 is FQNEAQ (reference sequence). Trimming took off 0 bases at V and 7 bases at J, with 7 bases between the two ends. In DNA form, the CDR3 reads TGTGCCAGCAGCTTAGCCGGTGAAGAGCAGTACTTC. This gives the protein CASSLAGEEQYF.

This clonotype was seen ten or more times. The V call is TRBV5-1, the J call TRBJ2-3; 11 nucleotides align to TRBD2. After removal of 4 bases from V and 0 bases from J, the junction contained 10 bases not matched to a gene. This CDR3 is 18 amino acids long. Germline CDR1 is SGHRS and CDR2 is YFSETQ. The CDR3 region is CASSAQPGTSGSTDTQYF. The CDR3 nucleotides are TGCGCCAGCAGCGCCCAACCCGGGACTAGCGGTAGCACAGATACGCAGTATTTT.

The chain is built from TRBV25-1 and TRBJ1-4; 7 bases match TRBD1. In germline, CDR1 is MGHDK, CDR2 SYGVNS. This CDR3 comprises 16 residues. The trim removed 1 base at V and 5 bases at J, leaving 7 bases unmatched. CDR3 DNA sequence: TGTGCCAGCAGTGAATCCCAGAGGGGGCCAAATGAAAAACTGTTTTTT. Its protein product is CASSESQRGPNEKLFF.